This record concerns one TCR beta chain sequence. For recovered donors of Cohort 3, there were two negative PCRs, clearance, or symptom resolution. Sequencing used immunoSEQ multiplex PCR; TCRdb keeps in-frame clones, though not all of them. Of around 230,000 clones in the sample, less than 90% were seen once. The data derive from a study of blood T cell repertoires in COVID-19. Study at large: Samples taken during acute and convalescent COVID-19 were collected in the United States, Italy and Spain. T cells, B-cell-depleted T cells, or PBMCs supplied cDNA or gDNA.

The V and J ends lost 1 base and 6 bases respectively, with 9 bases between them. Germline CDR1 and CDR2: SGHVS and FNYEAQ. This CDR3 region has 13 residues. The chain recombines TRBV7-6 with TRBJ1-2, with D unresolved. This TCR was sampled from a woman in her twenties or thirties who had recovered from COVID-19. Sequencing input: PBMCs or T cells enriched from blood (not recorded which). The CDR3 bases are TGTGCCAGCAGCTTAGGGGCGGGGAATGGCTACACCTTC. Its protein product is CASSLGAGNGYTF.